Each of the 10 T cell receptor beta chains below was sequenced from the same sample in a study of blood T cells in healthy people across ages (dated by TCRdb to the mid-2010s). Receptor amplification or capture employed 5' RACE. This sample was sequenced with an Illumina HiSeq 2500. A second PCR of about 6 to 11 cycles was performed with a sample-barcoded 5' primer and a J-beta primer mix. TCRdb's own reprocessing of the public reads used fastp at Q25 and MiXCR and kept productive beta chains. All rows with the same CDR3 protein become a single entry with the most common DNA and genes. Counted in this sample were around 1,500,000 distinct CDR3 sequences; approximately 30% of them appeared once. About 7.7% of the sample rests with the top ten. Sequencing was carried out using blood. The source of these receptors is a woman in her 30s in good health.

This chain joins TRBV11-2 and TRBJ2-1; 10 bases match TRBD2. Germline CDR1 is SGHAT and CDR2 is FQNNGV. This CDR3 contains 17 residues. The J segment lost 7 bases and the V segment lost 4 bases, leaving 13 bases of the junction unmatched. The CDR3 here is CASSWTAGGPSRNEQFF. CDR3 coding DNA: TGTGCCAGCAGCTGGACAGCGGGGGGGCCTTCACGTAATGAGCAGTTCTTC.

The chain carries TRBV6-2 or TRBV6-3 and TRBJ2-1; D tentatively reads TRBD1 or TRBD2 (5 bases each). The CDR3 spans 24 residues. V lost 2 bases and J lost 7, with 42 bases in between. Germline values: CDR1 MNHEY, CDR2 SVGEGT. In DNA form, the CDR3 reads TGTGCCAGCAGTTACGCGCGAGGAGGCCGGGCCGGCTCGGACTTGACCTGGGGCCCAAATGAGCAGTTCTTC. This codes for CASSYARGGRAGSDLTWGPNEQFF.

The genes are TRBV7-9 and TRBJ1-1; 7 nucleotides align to TRBD1. This CDR3 has 15 amino acids. Looked up from germline, CDR1 is SEHNR and CDR2 is FQNEAQ (reference sequence). After removal of 4 bases from V and 1 base from J, the junction contained 6 bases not matched to a gene. CDR3: CASSSRQGPNTEAFF. CDR3 in DNA: TGTGCCAGCAGCTCAAGACAGGGACCGAACACTGAAGCTTTCTTT. Based on the CDR3 plus reference TRBV7-9 and TRBJ1-1, the full variable domain is DTGVSQNPRHKITKRGQNVTFRCDPISEHNRLYWYRQTLGQGPEFLTYFQNEAQLEKSRLLSDRFSAERPKGSFSTLEIQRTEQGDSAMYLCASSSRQGPNTEAFFGQGTRLTVV.

This chain joins TRBV6-5 and TRBJ2-5; D is possibly TRBD2 (6 bases). The CDR3 sequence is 14 residues long. V lost 6 bases, J lost 5 bases, and 16 bases lay in between. The germline V gene has CDR1 MNHEY and CDR2 SVGAGI. The CDR3 DNA sequence: TGTGCCAGCAGCCCCCCCGGGAGCCGGGAGACCCAGTACTTC. It translates to CASSPPGSRETQYF.

The chain joins TRBV3-1 to TRBJ2-7; tentatively, D is TRBD1 (6 bases). V lost 1 base and J 2 bases, leaving 18 bases between the germline ends. The CDR3 covers 17 residues. Germline V gives CDR1 LGHDT, CDR2 YNNKEL (reference sequence). The CDR3 coding sequence is TGTGCCAGCAGCCAAGTTTCGTTGTCGGGGACACCCTACGAGCAGTACTTC. Protein product: CASSQVSLSGTPYEQYF.

CDR3 coding DNA: TGCAGTGCTAGTGGAGGTAGCGGGAGGGCCAGGGAGACCCAGTACTTC. This sequence encodes CSASGGSGRARETQYF. The chain combines TRBV20-1 with TRBJ2-5, with 11 bases matching TRBD2. The CDR3 totals 16 residues. The V gene end was trimmed by 3 bases and the J gene end by 5 bases; junction bases not matched to a gene: 11. Germline values: CDR1 DFQATT, CDR2 SNEGSKA (reference sequence).

The chain carries TRBV5-5 and TRBJ1-4; D not certain. CDR3 length: 12 residues. Germline CDR1 and CDR2: SGHKS and YYEKEE (reference sequence). Trimming removed 3 bases at V and 4 bases at J, with 4 bases between. For the CDR3, the DNA is TGTGCCAGCAGCTCCTTTAATGAAAAACTGTTTTTT. Protein: CASSSFNEKLFF.

Notes on this clonotype: The junction differs from germline at one of its ends, possibly a read error. The rearrangement joins TRBV20-1 to TRBJ1-1, with TRBD1 as a possible D gene (5 bases). The length of the CDR3 is 14 residues. CDR1 and CDR2 from the germline V gene are DFQATT and SNEGSKA (reference sequence). CDR3 amino acids: CGARDPRADAEAFF. CDR3 DNA: TGCGGTGCTAGAGACCCCAGGGCGGACGCTGAAGCTTTCTTT.

As to this clonotype: Given the absence of the conserved phenylalanine or tryptophan at the CDR3 end, a read error is likely. V usage is TRBV27 and J usage is TRBJ2-7; 7 nucleotides match TRBD1. Germline V gene lookup returns CDR1 MNHEY and CDR2 SMNVEV (reference sequence). The V segment lost 5 bases and the J segment 2 bases; nucleotides outside the gene matches: 12. The CDR3 has 16 amino acids. The CDR3 loop reads CASSPTPGQATYEQYL. The CDR3 DNA reads TGTGCCAGCAGTCCCACCCCTGGACAGGCTACCTACGAGCAGTACTTG.

This chain links TRBV5-1 with TRBJ1-1, with a weak D call TRBD1 (6 bases). The germline V gene has CDR1 SGHRS and CDR2 YFSETQ. Deletions cut 1 base from V and 11 bases from J, with 18 bases between. The CDR3 is 14 amino acids. DNA for the CDR3: TGCGCCAGCAGCTTGCTCTCGGGGGGGCCGGGGGCTTTCTTT. This sequence encodes CASSLLSGGPGAFF.